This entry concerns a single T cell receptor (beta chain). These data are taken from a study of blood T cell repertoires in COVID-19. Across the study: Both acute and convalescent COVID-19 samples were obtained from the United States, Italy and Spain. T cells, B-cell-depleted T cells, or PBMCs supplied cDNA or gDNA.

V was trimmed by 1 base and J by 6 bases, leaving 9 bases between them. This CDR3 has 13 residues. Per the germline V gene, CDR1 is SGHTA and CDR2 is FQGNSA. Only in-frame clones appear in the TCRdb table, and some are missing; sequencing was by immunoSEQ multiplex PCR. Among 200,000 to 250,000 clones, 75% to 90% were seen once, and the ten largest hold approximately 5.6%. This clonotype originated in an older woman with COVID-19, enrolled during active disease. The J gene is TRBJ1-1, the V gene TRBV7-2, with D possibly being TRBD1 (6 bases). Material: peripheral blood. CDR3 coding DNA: TGTGCCAGCAGCTTAGGGGGGCGATCTGAAGCTTTCTTT. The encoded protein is CASSLGGRSEAFF.